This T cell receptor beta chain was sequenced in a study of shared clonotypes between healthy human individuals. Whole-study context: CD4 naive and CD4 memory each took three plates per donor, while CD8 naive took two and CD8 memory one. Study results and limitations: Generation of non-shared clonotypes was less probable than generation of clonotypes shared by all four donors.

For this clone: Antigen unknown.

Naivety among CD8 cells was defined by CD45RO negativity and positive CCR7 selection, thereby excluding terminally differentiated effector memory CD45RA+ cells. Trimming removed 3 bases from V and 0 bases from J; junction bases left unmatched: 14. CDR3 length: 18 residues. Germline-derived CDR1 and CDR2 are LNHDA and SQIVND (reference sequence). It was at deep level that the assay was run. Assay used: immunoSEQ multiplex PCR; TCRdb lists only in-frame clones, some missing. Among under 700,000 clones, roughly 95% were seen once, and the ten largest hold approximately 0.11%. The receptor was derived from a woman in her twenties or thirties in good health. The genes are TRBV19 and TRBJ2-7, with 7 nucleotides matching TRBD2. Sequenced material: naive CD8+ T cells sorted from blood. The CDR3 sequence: CASSISALTSVFSYEQYF. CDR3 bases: TGTGCCAGTAGTATTTCAGCTCTCACTAGCGTGTTCTCCTACGAGCAGTACTTC.